This note documents a single T cell receptor (beta chain) sequence. Its cognate antigen is unknown. The data were produced by immunoSEQ multiplex PCR, yet TCRdb's version contains in-frame clones alone and is incomplete. The data contain 200,000 or so clones, approximately 80% of them singletons. The data are from a study of cytomegalovirus exposure and HLA in healthy donors. The V end was cut by 6 bases, the J end by 8 bases, with 19 bases between. The CDR3 is 14 amino acids. The V gene's germline CDR1 is MNHEY and CDR2 SVGAGI. Study-wide points: For cytomegalovirus status, the classifier reportedly gave diagnoses with high specificity and sensitivity.

The specimen was PBMCs. The TCR sequence derives from a man aged 18 to 30 in good health and CMV-seropositive. V gene TRBV6-5 combines with J gene TRBJ1-2; weak D call: TRBD1 (6 bases). The CDR3 sequence is CASRSTQTGRGYTF. In DNA, the CDR3 is TGTGCCAGCAGATCCACTCAGACAGGTAGAGGCTACACCTTC.